The 2 T cell receptor beta chains below were found in one sample sequenced in a study of molecular identifiers for immune sequencing clone quantification. TCRdb re-called the PCR reads with MiXCR, one entry per CDR3 protein. The sample includes approximately 500,000 distinct CDR3 sequences, 20% to 25% of them seen just once. Sequencing was done on a sample of naive CD8+ T cells from blood, with Jurkat cell RNA spiked in. Subset in this sample: FACS-sorted CD8+CD4-CCR7+CD45RA+ naive T cells. Source of these receptors: a human donor in good health. Some libraries in this study had Jurkat cell RNA spiked in.

CDR3 sequence (DNA): TGTGCCAGCAGCTTGATGGGGGCCCAGTACTTC. Its translation: CASSLMGAQYF. The chain recombines TRBV5-6 with TRBJ2-5; D is perhaps TRBD1 or TRBD2 (5 bases each). Germline V gene lookup returns CDR1 SGHDT and CDR2 YYEEEE. V shed 1 base and J shed 9 bases, with 7 bases lying between them. The CDR3 is 11 residues long.

This clonotype was picked up many times. This chain's CDR3 is CASSLGRGLNTEAFF. The CDR3, as DNA: TGTGCCAGCAGCTTAGGCCGGGGATTGAACACTGAAGCTTTCTTT. V usage is TRBV7-9 and J usage is TRBJ1-1; D not certain. The V and J ends lost 1 base and 0 bases respectively, with 9 bases between them. CDR1 is SEHNR and CDR2 is FQNEAQ in the germline V gene (reference sequence). This CDR3 has 15 amino acids.